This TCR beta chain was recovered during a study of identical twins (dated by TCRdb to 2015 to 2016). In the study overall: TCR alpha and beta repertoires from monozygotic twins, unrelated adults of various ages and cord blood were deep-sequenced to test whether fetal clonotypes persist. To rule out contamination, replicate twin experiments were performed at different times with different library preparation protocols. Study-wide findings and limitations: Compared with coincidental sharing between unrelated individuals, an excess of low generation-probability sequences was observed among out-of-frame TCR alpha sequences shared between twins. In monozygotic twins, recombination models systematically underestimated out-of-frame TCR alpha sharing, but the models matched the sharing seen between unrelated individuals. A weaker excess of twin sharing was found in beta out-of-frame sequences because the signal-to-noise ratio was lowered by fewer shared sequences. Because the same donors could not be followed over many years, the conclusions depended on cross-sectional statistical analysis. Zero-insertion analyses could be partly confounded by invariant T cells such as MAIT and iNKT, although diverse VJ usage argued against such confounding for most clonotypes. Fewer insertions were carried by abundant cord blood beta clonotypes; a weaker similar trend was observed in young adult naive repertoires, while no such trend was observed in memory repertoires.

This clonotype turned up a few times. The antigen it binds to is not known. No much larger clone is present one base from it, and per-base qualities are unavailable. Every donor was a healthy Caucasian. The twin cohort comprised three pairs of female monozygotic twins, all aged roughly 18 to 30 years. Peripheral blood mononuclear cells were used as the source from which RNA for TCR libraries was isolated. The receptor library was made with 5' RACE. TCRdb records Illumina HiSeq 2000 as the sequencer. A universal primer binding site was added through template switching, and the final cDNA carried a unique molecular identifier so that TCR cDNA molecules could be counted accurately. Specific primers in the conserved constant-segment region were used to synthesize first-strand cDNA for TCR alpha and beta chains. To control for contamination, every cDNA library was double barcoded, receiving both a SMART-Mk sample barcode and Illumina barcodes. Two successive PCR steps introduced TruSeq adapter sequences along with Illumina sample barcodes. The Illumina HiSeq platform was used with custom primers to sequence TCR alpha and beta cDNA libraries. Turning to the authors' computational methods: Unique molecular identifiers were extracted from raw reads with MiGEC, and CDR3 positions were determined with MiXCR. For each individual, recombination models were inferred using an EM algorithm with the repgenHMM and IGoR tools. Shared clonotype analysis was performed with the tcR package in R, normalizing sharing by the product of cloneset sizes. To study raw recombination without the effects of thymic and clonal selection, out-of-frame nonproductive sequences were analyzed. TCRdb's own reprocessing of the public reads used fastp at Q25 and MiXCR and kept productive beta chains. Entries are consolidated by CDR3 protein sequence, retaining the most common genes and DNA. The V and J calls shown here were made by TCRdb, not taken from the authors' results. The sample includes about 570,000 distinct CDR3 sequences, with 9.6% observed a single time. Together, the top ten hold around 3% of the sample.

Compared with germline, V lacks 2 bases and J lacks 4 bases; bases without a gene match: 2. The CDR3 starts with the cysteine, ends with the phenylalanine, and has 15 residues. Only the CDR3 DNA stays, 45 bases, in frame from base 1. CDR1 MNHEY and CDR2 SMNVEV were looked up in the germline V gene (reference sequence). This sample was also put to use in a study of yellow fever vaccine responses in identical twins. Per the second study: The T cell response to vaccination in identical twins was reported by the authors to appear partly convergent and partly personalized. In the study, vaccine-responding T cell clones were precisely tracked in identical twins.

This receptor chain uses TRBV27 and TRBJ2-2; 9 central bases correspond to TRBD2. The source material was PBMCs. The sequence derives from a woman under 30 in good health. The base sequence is TGTGCCAGCAGTTTACTAGCGGGGTTCACCGGGGAGCTGTTTTTT. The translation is CASSLLAGFTGELFF.